These T cell receptor beta chains were read from a single sample in a study of cytomegalovirus exposure and HLA in healthy donors. Profiled with immunoSEQ multiplex PCR; TCRdb holds only in-frame clones, not every one. Of about 190,000 clones listed, 65% to 80% are singletons. Sequencing was done on a sample of PBMCs. The receptors were gathered from a woman aged 40 to 50 in good health and CMV-seronegative. Both conserved end residues are part of each CDR3. The order of the fields is V gene, clone size, D gene, J gene, CDR3 DNA, CDR3 protein. A D gene is named only where the DNA matches it firmly. The listing skips clone size in some rows; elsewhere it reads once, few, many or a size class.

>TRBV9|-|-|TRBJ1-3
TGTGCCAGCAGCGTAGGAGGCGGTGGAAACACCATATATTTT
CASSVGGGGNTIYF
>TRBV7-9|-|-|TRBJ1-1
TGTTCCAGCAAGGGGAGGCGGGGTTCGCACACTGAAGCTTTCTTT
CSSKGRRGSHTEAFF
>TRBV7-2|-|-|TRBJ1-1
TGTGCCAGCAGCACACAGGAAACTGGCGAAGCTTTCTTT
CASSTQETGEAFF
>TRBV7-3|-|-|TRBJ1-1
TGTGCCAGCAGCCTTGACAGGCTGAACACTGAAGCTTTCTTT
CASSLDRLNTEAFF
>TRBV19|-|TRBD1|TRBJ1-5
TGTGCCAGTAGTCCCTTGGGGGACAGGGTCGGACAGCCCCAGCATTTT
CASSPLGDRVGQPQHF
>TRBV6-1|-|-|TRBJ1-3
TGTGCCAGCAGTGAAATCTCCCGAAACACCATATATTTT
CASSEISRNTIYF
>TRBV2|-|-|TRBJ1-2
TGTGCCAGCAGTCGTCGGGACTATGGCTACACCTTC
CASSRRDYGYTF
>TRBV7-8|-|-|TRBJ1-1
TGTGCCAGCAGCCCCGATGGGAGGTTCAACACTGAAGCTTTCTTT
CASSPDGRFNTEAFF
>TRBV13|-|TRBD1|TRBJ1-2
TGTGCCAGCAGCCAGGGACAGGGGTATGGCTACACCTTC
CASSQGQGYGYTF
>TRBV4-1|-|TRBD2|TRBJ2-1
TGCGCCAGCAGCTCCGTTATAGCGGGAGGGCGTTACAATGAGCAGTTCTTC
CASSSVIAGGRYNEQFF
>TRBV6-6|-|-|TRBJ2-3
TGTGCCAGCAGTCTTACGGGGGCAGATACGCAGTATTTT
CASSLTGADTQYF
>TRBV6-1|-|-|TRBJ2-3
TGTGCCAGCATTTCCGGGGGAGGTTCCGCAGATACGCAGTATTTT
CASISGGGSADTQYF
>TRBV27|-|-|TRBJ1-1
TGTGCCAGCAGTTTAGGGGACATCACTGAAGCTTTCTTT
CASSLGDITEAFF
>TRBV6-1|-|TRBD1|TRBJ1-2
TGTGCCAGCAGTGAAGGGAGGGTAGGGGGCCGGGGCTACACCTTC
CASSEGRVGGRGYTF
>TRBV7-2|-|-|TRBJ2-1
TGTGCCAGCAGCACCGTTGGGGCCCCTGCGGGGAATGAGCAGTTCTTC
CASSTVGAPAGNEQFF
>TRBV6-1|-|-|TRBJ1-3
TGTGCCAGCAGTGAAAATGGTGGGGGGTCTGGAAACACCATATATTTT
CASSENGGGSGNTIYF
>TRBV5-6|-|-|TRBJ1-2
TGTGCCAGCAGCAAAACAGCTCCCCACTATGGCTACACCTTC
CASSKTAPHYGYTF
>TRBV6-6|-|TRBD1|TRBJ1-1
TGTGCCAGCAGTTGGGGGGACAGGGCGAACACTGAAGCTTTCTTT
CASSWGDRANTEAFF
>TRBV13|-|TRBD2|TRBJ2-1
TGTGCCAGCAGCTTATGGACTAGCGGATACAATGAGCAGTTCTTC
CASSLWTSGYNEQFF
>TRBV10-3|-|TRBD1|TRBJ2-1
TGTGCCATCAGTGAGTCTACAGGGGCCTCCAGAGTGGAGCAGTTCTTC
CAISESTGASRVEQFF
>TRBV11-3|once|TRBD2|TRBJ2-3
TGTGCCAGCAGCCCCGGGTCTAGCGGGAGCACAGATACGCAGTATTTT
CASSPGSSGSTDTQYF
>TRBV11-2|-|-|TRBJ2-2
TGTGCCAGCAGCATCACTACGAACACCGGGGAGCTGTTTTTT
CASSITTNTGELFF
>TRBV6-5|-|-|TRBJ2-1
TGTGCCAGCAGTTACGAACCCAACGGGTACAATGAGCAGTTCTTC
CASSYEPNGYNEQFF
>TRBV10-3|-|-|TRBJ2-2
TGTGCCATCAGTCAGGGCAGGAACACCGGGGAGCTGTTTTTT
CAISQGRNTGELFF
>TRBV6-5|-|TRBD1|TRBJ1-3
TGTGCCAGCAGTTATCGGACAGGGGGCGGAAACACCATATATTTT
CASSYRTGGGNTIYF
>TRBV6-5|-|-|TRBJ1-1
TGTGCCAGCAGTTCTGTGAACACTGAAGCTTTCTTT
CASSSVNTEAFF
>TRBV30|-|-|TRBJ2-5
TGTGCCTGGAGCCAGATGGCCTTTCAAGAGACCCAGTACTTC
CAWSQMAFQETQYF
>TRBV21-1|once|-|TRBJ1-3
TGTGCCAGCAGGCCCAGGGGCACAGGGCGCTCTGGAAACACCATATATTTT
CASRPRGTGRSGNTIYF
>TRBV27|-|TRBD2|TRBJ2-1
TGTGCCAGCCGACTAGCGGCAATAAAGAATGAGCAGTTCTTC
CASRLAAIKNEQFF
>TRBV30|-|TRBD2|TRBJ2-3
TGTGCCTGGAGTGTACCTACTAGCGGGATGGGTACGCAGTATTTT
CAWSVPTSGMGTQYF
>TRBV4-3|-|-|TRBJ1-5
TGCGCCAGCAGCCACGCGGGTAGCAATCAGCCCCAGCATTTT
CASSHAGSNQPQHF
>TRBV1|once|-|TRBJ2-7
TGCACCAGCTACGAGTTTGTTGGAATGCGGAACCTTCACAATAAGGTCCTTAACGAGCAGTACTTC
CTSYEFVGMRNLHNKVLNEQYF
>TRBV6-4|few|-|TRBJ1-5
TGTGCCAGCAGTCGGTTAGAGGGCAGGCCCCCCCATCAGCCCCAGCATTTT
CASSRLEGRPPHQPQHF
>TRBV15|-|TRBD1|TRBJ1-1
TGTGCCACCAGCAGAGGGTTTTCGGACAGGGGCACTGAAGCTTTCTTT
CATSRGFSDRGTEAFF
>TRBV11-3|-|-|TRBJ1-1
TGTGCCAGCGCTTGGACACGTAACACTGAAGCTTTCTTT
CASAWTRNTEAFF
>TRBV5-4|-|TRBD2|TRBJ2-1
TGTGCCTCCGCGGCGGGAGTGGCCAACAATGAGCAGTTCTTC
CASAAGVANNEQFF
>TRBV9|-|TRBD2|TRBJ2-7
TGTGCCAGCAGCCCCTCGACCGGGACTAGCGGGAGTTACGAGCAGTACTTC
CASSPSTGTSGSYEQYF
>TRBV6-1|-|-|TRBJ1-5
TGTGCCAGCAGTGAAGGGGAGGGCCAGCCCCAGCATTTT
CASSEGEGQPQHF
>TRBV7-9|-|-|TRBJ1-2
TGTGCCAGCAGTGAGGGCAGCTATGGCTACACCTTC
CASSEGSYGYTF
>TRBV5-4|few|TRBD2|TRBJ2-3
TGTGCCAGCAGCCTCACTAGCGGGGCCAGAGGAACGCAGTATTTT
CASSLTSGARGTQYF
>TRBV11-2|few|-|TRBJ1-3
TGTGCCAGCAGCTTAGTGTACAGCTCTGGAAACACCATATATTTT
CASSLVYSSGNTIYF
>TRBV6-1|once|-|TRBJ1-1
TGTGCCAGCAGTGAATATGGGGCGAACACTGAAGCTTTCTTT
CASSEYGANTEAFF
>TRBV7-9|-|-|TRBJ2-1
TGTGCCAGCAGCTTAATCGGGGTCGAGCAGTTCTTC
CASSLIGVEQFF
>TRBV5-1|few|-|TRBJ1-3
TGCGCCAGCAGCGGAGACTCTGGAAACACCATATATTTT
CASSGDSGNTIYF
>TRBV19|few|-|TRBJ1-1
TGTGCCAGTAGTATAGTAGGGGTGAACACTGAAGCTTTCTTT
CASSIVGVNTEAFF
>TRBV5-1|-|-|TRBJ2-5
TGCGCCAGCAGCCGCGGACAGCCTGTGGATACCCAGTACTTC
CASSRGQPVDTQYF
>TRBV4-2|-|-|TRBJ2-5
TGTGCCAGCAGCCAAGAGCTTGGGTCGGGACAAGAGACCCAGTACTTC
CASSQELGSGQETQYF
>TRBV9|-|TRBD1|TRBJ2-2
TGTGCCAGCAGCCCCAAGGGGGGACAGGGGACCGGGGAGCTGTTTTTT
CASSPKGGQGTGELFF
>TRBV19|-|TRBD1|TRBJ2-1
TGTGCCAGTAGTCGACAGGGTGGACGTTCGTCCTACAATGAGCAGTTCTTC
CASSRQGGRSSYNEQFF
>TRBV10-3|-|TRBD1|TRBJ1-2
TGTGCCGAATCAAGCGGGACAGGTCCGAGCGGCTACACCTTC
CAESSGTGPSGYTF
>TRBV4-1|-|TRBD2|TRBJ2-1
TGCGCCAGCAGCCAAGCGCGGTTAGCGGGACAATACAATGAGCAGTTCTTC
CASSQARLAGQYNEQFF
>TRBV5-4|-|TRBD2|TRBJ2-5
TGTGCCAGCAGCTTGGACGGGCGGGAGGGTGGGCAAGAGACCCAGTACTTC
CASSLDGREGGQETQYF
>TRBV11-3|-|TRBD2|TRBJ2-1
TGTGCCAGCAGCTCCAGGACTAGATCCTACAATGAGCAGTTCTTC
CASSSRTRSYNEQFF